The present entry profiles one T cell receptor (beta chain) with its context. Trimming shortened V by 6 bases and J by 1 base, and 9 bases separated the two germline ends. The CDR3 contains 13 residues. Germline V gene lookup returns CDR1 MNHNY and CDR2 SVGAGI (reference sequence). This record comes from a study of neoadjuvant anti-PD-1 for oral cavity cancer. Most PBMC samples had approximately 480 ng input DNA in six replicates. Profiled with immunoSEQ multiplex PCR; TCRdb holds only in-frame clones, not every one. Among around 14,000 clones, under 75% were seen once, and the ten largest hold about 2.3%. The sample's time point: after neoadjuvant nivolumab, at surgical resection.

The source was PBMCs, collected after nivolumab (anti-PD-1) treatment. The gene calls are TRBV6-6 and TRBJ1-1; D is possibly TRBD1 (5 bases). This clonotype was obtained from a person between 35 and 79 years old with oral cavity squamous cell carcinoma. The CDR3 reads CASRTTENTEAFF. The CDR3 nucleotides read TGTGCCAGCAGAACGACAGAGAACACTGAAGCTTTCTTT.